Below are 26 T cell receptor beta chains sequenced from a single sample in a study of T-cell memory formation after mild COVID-19. TCRdb recomputed calls from the 5' RACE reads with MiXCR, one row per CDR3 protein. The sample records fewer than 500,000 distinct CDR3 sequences, about 23% being singletons. Sequencing was performed on PBMCs or a T cell subset sorted from them (not recorded which). The source of these receptors is an adult woman who had mild COVID-19 (a few samples of this study predate the infection). Cell type and time point are not known.

The V gene is TRBV29-1, the J gene TRBJ1-1; a possible D gene is TRBD1 (6 bases). V lost 4 bases and J 6 bases, leaving 21 bases between the germline ends. CDR1 SQVTM and CDR2 ANQGSEA come from the germline V gene. The CDR3 is made up of 15 amino acids. In DNA, the CDR3 is TGCAGCGTTGTTAAGTATGGGGGGGCATCCCCTGAAGCTTTCTTT. It encodes CSVVKYGGASPEAFF.

As for this clonotype: One end of the junction fails to match germline, which may point to a read error. This chain connects TRBV7-7 to TRBJ2-7; 9 nucleotides align to TRBD1. This CDR3 has 15 residues. Germline CDR1 reads SSHAT; CDR2 reads FNYEAQ (reference sequence). The CDR3 sequence: CASSTGTGPSYEQYF. The CDR3 DNA is TGTGCTAGCAGCACTGGGACAGGGCCCTCCTACGAGCAGTACTTC.

The chain uses TRBV12-3 or TRBV12-4 and TRBJ1-5; maybe TRBD1 (5 bases). CDR3 length: 15 amino acids. V dropped 3 bases and J dropped 0 bases, with 9 bases sitting between them. CDR3 nucleotide sequence: TGTGCCAGCAGTTTCGGGGGGTATAGCAATCAGCCCCAGCATTTT. It translates to CASSFGGYSNQPQHF.

This clonotype was recorded a few times. This chain links TRBV11-3 with TRBJ2-6, with D unresolved. Germline CDR1 is SGHNT and CDR2 is YENEEA. This CDR3 contains 18 residues. Trimming left V 3 bases short and J 1 base short, with 16 bases between. The CDR3: CASSFSPISLSGANVLTF. CDR3 DNA sequence: TGTGCCAGCAGCTTCAGTCCAATATCCCTTTCTGGGGCCAACGTCCTGACTTTC. The full variable domain, its missing parts supplied by reference TRBV11-3 and TRBJ2-6, is EAGVVQSPRYKIIEKKQPVAFWCNPISGHNTLYWYLQNLGQGPELLIRYENEEAVDDSQLPKDRFSAERLKGVDSTLKIQPAELGDSAVYLCASSFSPISLSGANVLTFGAGSRLTVL.

A note on this clonotype: An end of the junction does not agree with germline; a read error may underlie this. The gene calls are TRBV12-3 or TRBV12-4 and TRBJ2-7; no firm D call. The CDR3 has 15 residues. CDR3 DNA: TGTGACAGCAGTTTAGACGTCGACAAAAACTACGAGCAGTACTTC. Translated, it gives CDSSLDVDKNYEQYF.

The genes are TRBV7-9 and TRBJ2-1; D possibly corresponds to TRBD2 (6 bases). CDR1 is SEHNR, CDR2 FQNEAQ, per germline (reference sequence). This CDR3 is built from 16 residues. Trimming pared 3 bases from V and 5 bases from J, leaving 17 bases between. CDR3 protein: CASSFINSREHNEQFF. CDR3 nucleotides: TGTGCCAGCAGCTTTATAAACAGCCGGGAGCACAATGAGCAGTTCTTC.

A few counts support this clonotype. The rearrangement links TRBV12-3 or TRBV12-4 to TRBJ2-3; 9 bases are a match to TRBD2. V trimming: 4 bases; J trimming: 0 bases; junction bases outside the gene matches: 11. This CDR3 is 18 amino acids long. In DNA form, the CDR3 reads TGTGCCAGCAGTTCCGGGACCTCAGCGGGAGGAAGCACAGATACGCAGTATTTT. Residues: CASSSGTSAGGSTDTQYF.

V and J are TRBV5-6 and TRBJ1-5; weak D call: TRBD1 (5 bases). Germline CDR1 is SGHDT and CDR2 is YYEEEE. V shed 0 bases and J shed 5 bases, with 12 bases lying between them. The CDR3 is 15 amino acids. This CDR3 is CASSLGPLGDQPQHF. CDR3 nucleotides: TGTGCCAGCAGCTTGGGACCCTTGGGGGATCAGCCCCAGCATTTT.

The chain recombines TRBV5-1 with TRBJ1-4; D not certain. The CDR3 is made up of 13 amino acids. The germline V and J ends were trimmed by 4 bases and 10 bases, with 14 bases remaining between them. CDR1 SGHRS and CDR2 YFSETQ come from the germline V gene. The CDR3 DNA sequence: TGCGCCAGCAGCGAGGCCCAAGGGCGAAAACTGTTTTTT. Its translation: CASSEAQGRKLFF.

V gene TRBV3-1 combines with J gene TRBJ2-1, with TRBD2 matching over 12 bases. V was pared by 4 bases and J by 1 base, with 14 bases of the junction left unmatched. Germline assignment: CDR1 LGHDT and CDR2 YNNKEL (reference sequence). The CDR3 is 20 residues long. The DNA for the CDR3 is TGTGCCAGCAGCCTTAACCCTACTAGCGGGGGGCCTAAATCCTACAATGAGCAGTTCTTC. This codes for CASSLNPTSGGPKSYNEQFF.

Only a few counts were recorded for this clonotype. The chain is built from TRBV12-3 or TRBV12-4 and TRBJ1-3; D is ambiguous. CDR3 length: 13 amino acids. V was pared by 3 bases and J by 4 bases, with 7 bases between. The CDR3, as DNA: TGTGCCAGCAGTTTCTCTCTAGGAAACACCATATATTTT. Translated, it gives CASSFSLGNTIYF.

The chain has TRBV7-9 and TRBJ1-6; TRBD1 matches at 7 bases. V lost 5 bases to trimming and J lost 5 bases; unmatched junction nucleotides: 6. Germline CDR1 is SEHNR and CDR2 is FQNEAQ (reference sequence). There are 15 residues in the CDR3. CDR3 sequence (DNA): TGTGCCAGCAGCATACAGGGGAATCATAATTCACCCCTCCACTTT. It codes for CASSIQGNHNSPLHF.

This clonotype was observed a few times. J is TRBJ2-7 and V is TRBV4-1; perhaps D is TRBD1 or TRBD2 (6 bases each). The V end lost 1 base, the J end lost 4 bases, and 17 bases lay between the germline ends. There are 16 residues in the CDR3. Germline CDR1 and CDR2: MGHRA and YSYEKL. DNA of the CDR3: TGCGCCAGCAGCCAAGCAATCGAGGGGGGACCTTACGAGCAGTACTTC. Translating it yields CASSQAIEGGPYEQYF.

J is TRBJ2-7 and V is TRBV5-4, with TRBD1 matching 8 bases. Germline lookup yields CDR1 SGHNT and CDR2 YYREEE (reference sequence). Trimming removed 1 base from V and 5 bases from J; junction bases left unmatched: 5. The CDR3 contains 14 residues. The CDR3 here is CASSLKQGEDEQYF. The DNA of the CDR3 is TGTGCCAGCAGCTTGAAACAGGGGGAGGACGAGCAGTACTTC.

The CDR3 bases are TGTGCCAGCAGCTTAAGTGGACAGACAACGCAGTATTTT. Its translation is CASSLSGQTTQYF. V and J are TRBV7-2 and TRBJ2-3; D is possibly TRBD1 (6 bases). This CDR3 contains 13 residues. Looked up from germline, CDR1 is SGHTA and CDR2 is FQGNSA. V lost 2 bases, J lost 9 bases, and 12 bases lay in between. The full variable domain, completed using reference TRBV7-2 and TRBJ2-3, is GAGVSQSPSNKVTEKGKDVELRCDPISGHTALYWYRQSLGQGLEFLIYFQGNSAPDKSGLPSDRFSAERTGGSVSTLTIQRTQQEDSAVYLCASSLSGQTTQYFGPGTRLTVL.

There are many counts of this clonotype. The junction shows a germline mismatch at one end, possibly a read error. The chain is built from TRBV18 and TRBJ2-3; D is undetermined. The CDR3 sequence is 13 residues long. Germline V lookup: CDR1 KGHSH, CDR2 LQKENI. CDR3 sequence reads: CASSPTSTDTQYF. As DNA, the CDR3 is TGCGCCAGCAGCCCTACTAGCACAGATACGCAGTATTTT.

This clonotype was counted a few times. The chain combines TRBV20-1 with TRBJ1-1; 9 nucleotides match TRBD1. CDR3 length: 17 amino acids. With 2 bases clipped from V and 1 base from J, the junction kept 11 bases outside the gene matches. CDR1 is DFQATT and CDR2 is SNEGSKA in the germline V gene (reference sequence). The DNA for the CDR3 is TGCAGTGCTAGACCGGGACAGGGTATATTCGAGAACACTGAAGCTTTCTTT. Translating gives CSARPGQGIFENTEAFF.

A few counts support this clonotype. The V call is TRBV12-3 or TRBV12-4, the J call TRBJ2-5, with 7 nucleotides matching TRBD2. J lost 4 bases, V lost 3 bases, and 8 bases had no gene match. The CDR3 loop spans 15 amino acids. The CDR3 loop reads CASSLRGIHRETQYF. The CDR3 DNA is TGTGCCAGCAGTTTGCGGGGGATCCATCGAGAGACCCAGTACTTC.

The chain recombines TRBV3-1 with TRBJ2-7; no definite D call. This CDR3 is 12 amino acids long. Germline CDR1 reads LGHDT; CDR2 reads YNNKEL (reference sequence). Trimming took 5 bases from V and 4 from J, leaving 9 bases between them. The CDR3 coding sequence is TGTGCCAGCAGCTATACAGCATACGAGCAGTACTTC. Amino acids: CASSYTAYEQYF.

The DNA for the CDR3 is TGTGCCAGCAGCCAAGATCCCCTAGGACTAGCGGGAATGTATGAGCAGTTCTTC. Residues: CASSQDPLGLAGMYEQFF. This chain uses TRBV4-2 with TRBJ2-1; 12 bases agree with TRBD2. Germline trimming cut 0 bases from V and 8 bases from J; bases unmatched to any gene: 11. The germline CDR1 and CDR2 sequences are LGHNA and YNFKEQ. The CDR3 runs 18 residues.

The V gene is TRBV20-1, the J gene TRBJ2-1, with a weak D call TRBD2 (5 bases). The germline V gene encodes CDR1 DFQATT and CDR2 SNEGSKA (reference sequence). Trimming took off 3 bases at V and 4 bases at J, with 16 bases between the two ends. The CDR3 totals 15 residues. CDR3 loop: CSASPSLAEYNEQFF. DNA for the CDR3: TGCAGTGCTAGTCCATCTCTAGCAGAGTACAATGAGCAGTTCTTC.

The rearrangement links TRBV18 to TRBJ2-2; D perhaps matches TRBD1 (6 bases). The CDR3 length is 18 residues. Germline CDR1 KGHSH, CDR2 LQKENI. Trimming cost V 1 base and J 3 bases, with 18 bases left between them. CDR3 residues: CASSPRTEFPAHTGELFF. The CDR3 nucleotides are TGTGCCAGCTCACCACGGACAGAGTTCCCCGCTCACACCGGGGAGCTGTTTTTT.

The V call is TRBV3-1, the J call TRBJ1-1; 8 bases line up with TRBD1. Germline V gene data show CDR1 as LGHDT and CDR2 as YNNKEL (reference sequence). This CDR3 region has 16 residues. Losses at the gene ends were 4 bases for V and 5 bases for J; bases not matched to a gene: 12. CDR3 DNA sequence: TGTGCCAGCAGCCGCCGAATGACAGGGGACGATACTGAAGCTTTCTTT. Translation: CASSRRMTGDDTEAFF.

This clonotype appeared many times. This chain uses TRBV12-3 or TRBV12-4 with TRBJ1-5; 10 bases line up with TRBD1. Unmatched junction bases numbered 4, after V lost 5 bases and J lost 0 bases. CDR3 length: 16 residues. The CDR3 spells CASSLDRGHSNQPQHF. The CDR3 coding sequence is TGTGCCAGCAGTCTTGACAGGGGGCATAGCAATCAGCCCCAGCATTTT.

The chain couples TRBV5-1 to TRBJ2-7; 7 bases match TRBD2. J was trimmed by 5 bases and V by 4 bases; bases with no gene match: 9. The CDR3 contains 14 residues. Germline CDR1 reads SGHRS; CDR2 reads YFSETQ. The CDR3 loop is CASSTRTRENEQYF. CDR3 coding DNA: TGCGCCAGCAGCACGCGGACTAGGGAGAACGAGCAGTACTTC.

This clonotype was recorded once. This sequence joins TRBV5-5 and TRBJ2-7, with D perhaps being TRBD1 or TRBD2 (5 bases each). Trimming shortened V by 0 bases and J by 4 bases, and 20 bases separated the two germline ends. The CDR3 contains 17 residues. The germline CDR1 and CDR2 sequences are SGHKS and YYEKEE (reference sequence). The CDR3 sequence is CASSLARTGTALYEQYF. In nucleotides, the CDR3 is TGTGCCAGCAGCTTGGCCCGGACCGGGACGGCTTTATACGAGCAGTACTTC.